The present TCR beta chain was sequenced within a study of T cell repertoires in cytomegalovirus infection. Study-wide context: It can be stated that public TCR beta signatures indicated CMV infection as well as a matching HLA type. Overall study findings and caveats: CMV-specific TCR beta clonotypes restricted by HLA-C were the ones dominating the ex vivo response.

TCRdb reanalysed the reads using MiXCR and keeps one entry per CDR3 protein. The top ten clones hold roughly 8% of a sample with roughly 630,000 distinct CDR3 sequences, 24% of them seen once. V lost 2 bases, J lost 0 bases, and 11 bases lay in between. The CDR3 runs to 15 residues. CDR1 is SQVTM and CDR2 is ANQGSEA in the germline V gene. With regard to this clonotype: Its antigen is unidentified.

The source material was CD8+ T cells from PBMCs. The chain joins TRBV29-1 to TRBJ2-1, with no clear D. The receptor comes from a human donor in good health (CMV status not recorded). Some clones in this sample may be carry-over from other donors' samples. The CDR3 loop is CSVEPRLSSYNEQFF. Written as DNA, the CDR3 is TGCAGCGTTGAACCCAGGTTAAGCTCCTACAATGAGCAGTTCTTC.